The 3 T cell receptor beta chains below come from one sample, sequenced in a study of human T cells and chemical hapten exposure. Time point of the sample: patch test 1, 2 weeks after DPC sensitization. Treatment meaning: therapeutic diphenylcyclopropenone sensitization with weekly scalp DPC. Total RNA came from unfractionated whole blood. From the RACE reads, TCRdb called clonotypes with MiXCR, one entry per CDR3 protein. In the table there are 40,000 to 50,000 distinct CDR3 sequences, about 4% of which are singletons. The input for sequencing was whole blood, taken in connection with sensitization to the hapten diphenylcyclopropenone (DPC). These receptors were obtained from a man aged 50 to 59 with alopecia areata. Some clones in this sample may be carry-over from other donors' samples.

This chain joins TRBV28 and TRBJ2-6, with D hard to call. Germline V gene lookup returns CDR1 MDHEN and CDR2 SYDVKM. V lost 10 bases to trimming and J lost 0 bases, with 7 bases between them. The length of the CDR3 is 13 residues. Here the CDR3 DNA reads TGTGCCACCCGGGCCTCTGGGGCCAACGTCCTGACTTTC. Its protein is CATRASGANVLTF.

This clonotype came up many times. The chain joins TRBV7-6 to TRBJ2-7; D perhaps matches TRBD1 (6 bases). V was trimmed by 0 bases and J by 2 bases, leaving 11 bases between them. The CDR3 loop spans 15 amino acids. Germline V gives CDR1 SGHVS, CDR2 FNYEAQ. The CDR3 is CASSLAGGPTYEQYF. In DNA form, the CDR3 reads TGTGCCAGCAGCTTAGCAGGGGGACCTACCTACGAGCAGTACTTC.

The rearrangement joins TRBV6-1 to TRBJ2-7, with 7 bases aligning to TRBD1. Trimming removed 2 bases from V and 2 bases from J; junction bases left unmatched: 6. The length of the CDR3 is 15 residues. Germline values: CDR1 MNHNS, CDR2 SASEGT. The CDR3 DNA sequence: TGTGCCAGCAGTGAACCCGGGACAGTTCCCTACGAGCAGTACTTC. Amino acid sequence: CASSEPGTVPYEQYF.